Listed here are 15 T cell receptor beta chains from one sample, sequenced in a study of blood T cell repertoires in COVID-19. Clones were read by immunoSEQ multiplex PCR, and TCRdb kept only the in-frame ones, dropping some. In the table there are about 240,000 clones, approximately 91% of which are singletons. The source material was peripheral blood. These receptors were collected from a woman between 25 and 40 years old with acute or convalescent COVID-19.

This rearrangement joins TRBV27 to TRBJ2-7, with TRBD2 identical over 11 bases. The V gene end was trimmed by 6 bases and the J gene end by 3 bases; junction bases not matched to a gene: 7. Germline CDR1 MNHEY, CDR2 SMNVEV (reference sequence). The CDR3 spans 15 residues. The CDR3 region has the DNA TGTGCCAGCAGGCAGCCGGGACTAGCGGTCTACGAGCAGTACTTC. Translated, it gives CASRQPGLAVYEQYF.

This clone showed up just a few times. This same CDR3 is encoded by further DNA sequences in the sample. This chain links TRBV5-1 with TRBJ2-7, with D possibly being TRBD1 (6 bases). Trimming removed 4 bases from V and 2 bases from J, with 10 bases in between. CDR1 is SGHRS and CDR2 is YFSETQ in the germline V gene. This CDR3 comprises 13 residues. The CDR3 bases are TGCGCCAGCAGCCTGGACAGTCCCTACGAGCAGTACTTC. Translating gives CASSLDSPYEQYF.

This chain uses TRBV27 with TRBJ1-2; D gene unclear. The CDR3 consists of 14 residues. Germline V gene lookup returns CDR1 MNHEY and CDR2 SMNVEV (reference sequence). The V and J ends lost 3 bases and 8 bases respectively, with 16 bases between them. CDR3 nucleotide sequence: TGTGCCAGCAGTTTCGTTCCGGTTCAGGAAGGCTACACCTTC. The encoded protein is CASSFVPVQEGYTF.

This clone was seen a handful of times. This rearrangement joins TRBV11-2 to TRBJ2-7, with a tentative D call TRBD2 (7 bases). V lost 5 bases to trimming and J lost 5 bases, with 13 bases between them. CDR1 and CDR2 (germline): SGHAT, FQNNGV. The CDR3 has 13 residues. CDR3 residues: CASSPGRGNEQYF. The CDR3 bases are TGTGCCAGCAGCCCGGGGAGGGGGAACGAGCAGTACTTC.

This sequence joins TRBV12-3 or TRBV12-4 and TRBJ2-3; tentatively, D is TRBD2 (5 bases). CDR3 length: 13 residues. V was clipped by 4 bases and J by 6 bases, with 11 bases between them. The CDR3 protein is CASSWSGSDTQYF. In DNA, the CDR3 is TGTGCCAGCAGTTGGTCGGGATCTGATACGCAGTATTTT.

This clone was counted a single time. The chain carries TRBV7-3 and TRBJ1-2, with D possibly TRBD1 on 5 matching bases. The V end was cut by 2 bases, the J end by 4 bases, with 14 bases between. Germline CDR1 SGHTA, CDR2 FQGTGA. This CDR3 has 15 amino acids. The CDR3 coding sequence is TGTGCCAGCAGCTTAGTCGGGGGTATGGGCTATGGCTACACCTTC. Protein: CASSLVGGMGYGYTF.

The rearrangement uses TRBV29-1 and TRBJ2-7; 11 bases align to TRBD2. CDR3 length: 14 amino acids. The V gene's germline CDR1 is SQVTM and CDR2 ANQGSEA. V shed 5 bases, J shed 3 bases, and the junction held 6 bases outside the gene matches. CDR3 protein: CSVKAGTSGYEQYF. The CDR3 DNA reads TGCAGCGTTAAAGCCGGGACTAGCGGCTACGAGCAGTACTTC.

The gene calls are TRBV19 and TRBJ1-6; possibly TRBD1 for D (6 bases). The CDR3 sequence is 14 residues long. The V and J ends lost 5 bases and 10 bases respectively, with 15 bases between them. The germline CDR1 and CDR2 sequences are LNHDA and SQIVND (reference sequence). The CDR3 region is CASSSGTTDSPLHF. In nucleotides, the CDR3 is TGTGCCAGTAGTTCTGGGACAACGGACTCACCCCTCCACTTT.

The CDR3 DNA reads TGTGCCAGCGGACTAGCGGCCAGCACAGATACGCAGTATTTT. The encoded protein is CASGLAASTDTQYF. This chain connects TRBV2 to TRBJ2-3; 10 bases align to TRBD2. Germline CDR1 is SNHLY and CDR2 is FYNNEI. The V and J ends lost 8 bases and 0 bases, in that order; junction bases with no gene match: 2. CDR3 length: 14 residues. The variable domain in full, completed from reference TRBV2 and TRBJ2-3, reads EPEVTQTPSHQVTQMGQEVILRCVPISNHLYFYWYRQILGQKVEFLVSFYNNEISEKSEIFDDQFSVERPDGSNFTLKIRSTKLEDSAMYFCASGLAASTDTQYFGPGTRLTVL.

The chain combines TRBV9 with TRBJ1-5, with a weak D call TRBD1 (5 bases). The ends were cut back, 4 bases at V and 4 bases at J, with 12 bases in the middle. Germline-derived CDR1 and CDR2 are SGDLS and YYNGEE. The CDR3 covers 14 residues. CDR3 coding DNA: TGTGCCAGCAGCCCCTGGGGGGGAAATCAGCCCCAGCATTTT. Amino acids: CASSPWGGNQPQHF.

The chain links TRBV30 to TRBJ1-2; 7 nucleotides line up with TRBD1. V gave up 5 bases and J gave up 3 bases; unmatched junction bases: 0. The CDR3 length is 11 residues. Germline CDR1 and CDR2: GTSNPN and SVGIG (reference sequence). The CDR3 DNA reads TGTGCCTGGGGACAGGACTATGGCTACACCTTC. Protein product: CAWGQDYGYTF. Based on the CDR3 plus reference TRBV30 and TRBJ1-2, the full variable domain is SQTIHQWPATLVQPVGSPLSLECTVEGTSNPNLYWYRQAAGRGLQLLFYSVGIGQISSEVPQNLSASRPQDRQFILSSKKLLLSDSGFYLCAWGQDYGYTFGSGTRLTVV.

V and J are TRBV11-2 and TRBJ2-7; TRBD1 might be the D (6 bases). The CDR3 sequence is 15 residues long. With 6 bases removed from V and 2 bases from J, the gap between germline ends came to 17 bases. The germline gives CDR1 SGHAT, CDR2 FQNNGV. The CDR3 coding sequence is TGTGCCAGCAGGAGAGGGCAGGGGTTGACCTACGAGCAGTACTTC. Amino acid sequence: CASRRGQGLTYEQYF.

This chain joins TRBV5-1 and TRBJ2-1; 14 bases align to TRBD2. After removal of 4 bases from V and 8 bases from J, the junction contained 8 bases not matched to a gene. The CDR3 is 16 amino acids. Germline V gene data show CDR1 as SGHRS and CDR2 as YFSETQ. Written as DNA, the CDR3 is TGCGCCAGCAGCATGTTGACTAGCGGGAGGGCCCATGAGCAGTTCTTC. Protein product: CASSMLTSGRAHEQFF.

In this sample, this clone turned up many times. The chain combines TRBV4-3 with TRBJ2-2; weak D call: TRBD2 (6 bases). Trimming pared 0 bases from V and 4 bases from J, leaving 12 bases between. This CDR3 has 16 residues. Germline CDR1 LGHNA, CDR2 YSLEER. The CDR3 coding sequence is TGCGCCAGCAGCCAAGATCTCGAGCGGGCCACCGGGGAGCTGTTTTTT. It translates to CASSQDLERATGELFF.

The chain employs TRBV6-5 and TRBJ2-7; TRBD2 aligns across 10 bases. The CDR3 is 13 residues long. Unmatched junction bases numbered 1, after V lost 7 bases and J lost 1 base. Germline loops: CDR1 MNHEY, CDR2 SVGAGI. CDR3 region: CASTAGGSYEQYF. In DNA form, the CDR3 reads TGTGCCAGCACAGCGGGAGGGTCCTACGAGCAGTACTTC.